A selection of T cell receptor beta chains follows, all from one sample in a study of shared clonotypes between healthy human individuals. Sequencing was performed with immunoSEQ multiplex PCR; in TCRdb, only in-frame clones are kept and a portion is missing. Of around 2,000,000 clones listed, approximately 94% are singletons. The sequenced sample consisted of naive CD8+ T cells from PBMCs. The receptors stem from a man aged 18 to 30 in good health. Some clones in this sample may be carry-over from other donors' samples. Each CDR3 is given with its conserved first and last residue. The D gene is left open where the match is weak. Where a row states a size, it is once, few, many or the class of an expanded clone; other rows omit it.

cdr3_nt: TGTGCCAGCAGCTTGGGGGAGGGCACCATATATTTT
cdr3_aa: CASSLGEGTIYF
v_call: TRBV11-2
d_call: -
clone_size: -
j_call: TRBJ1-3

cdr3_nt: TGCGCCAGCACGGAGGGGCAGGGGGCCAGAGATACGCAGTATTTT
cdr3_aa: CASTEGQGARDTQYF
v_call: TRBV10-2
d_call: TRBD1
clone_size: -
j_call: TRBJ2-3

cdr3_nt: TGTGCCAGTCACCCAGGGGCCGGGGAGCTGTTTTTT
cdr3_aa: CASHPGAGELFF
v_call: TRBV28
d_call: -
clone_size: -
j_call: TRBJ2-2

cdr3_nt: TGTGCCAGCAGCCCGCTAGCGGGGGTCACAGATACGCAGTATTTT
cdr3_aa: CASSPLAGVTDTQYF
v_call: TRBV7-8
d_call: TRBD2
clone_size: -
j_call: TRBJ2-3

cdr3_nt: TGTGCCAGCAGCGAGCGGGAGGGCACCCGCGAGCAGTACTTC
cdr3_aa: CASSEREGTREQYF
v_call: TRBV11-2
d_call: TRBD2
clone_size: -
j_call: TRBJ2-7

cdr3_nt: TGTGCCAGCAGCCCCGAGGGAAGTGAAAAACTGTTTTTT
cdr3_aa: CASSPEGSEKLFF
v_call: TRBV7-9
d_call: -
clone_size: -
j_call: TRBJ1-4

cdr3_nt: TGTGCCAGCAGCTTAGCGCCCGGCTCGAGGGAGACCCAGTACTTC
cdr3_aa: CASSLAPGSRETQYF
v_call: TRBV7-9
d_call: -
clone_size: -
j_call: TRBJ2-5

cdr3_nt: TGTGCCAGCAGGGACCCTCCCGAGGACACTGAAGCTTTCTTT
cdr3_aa: CASRDPPEDTEAFF
v_call: TRBV7-9
d_call: -
clone_size: -
j_call: TRBJ1-1

cdr3_nt: TGTGCCAGCAGTGAAACCCCCGGAGGAGGCACTGAAGCTTTCTTT
cdr3_aa: CASSETPGGGTEAFF
v_call: TRBV6-1
d_call: -
clone_size: -
j_call: TRBJ1-1

cdr3_nt: TGTGCCTGGAGCCCCGGGACAGGGCTTTGGGAGACCCAGTACTTC
cdr3_aa: CAWSPGTGLWETQYF
v_call: TRBV30
d_call: TRBD1
clone_size: -
j_call: TRBJ2-5

cdr3_nt: TGTGCCAGCAGCTTCGGAATCGGGACGGAATACAATGAGCAGTTCTTC
cdr3_aa: CASSFGIGTEYNEQFF
v_call: TRBV28
d_call: -
clone_size: once
j_call: TRBJ2-1

cdr3_nt: TGTGCCAGCAGTGGACTAGGGGCCTACAATGAGCAGTTCTTC
cdr3_aa: CASSGLGAYNEQFF
v_call: TRBV27
d_call: TRBD2
clone_size: -
j_call: TRBJ2-1

cdr3_nt: TGTGCCAGCAGTCGTGGGGGGTCCGACACCGGGGAGCTGTTTTTT
cdr3_aa: CASSRGGSDTGELFF
v_call: TRBV9
d_call: -
clone_size: -
j_call: TRBJ2-2

cdr3_nt: TGTGCCAGCACCTCTTCCCTAGTCTCTATGGGCGAGCAGTACTTC
cdr3_aa: CASTSSLVSMGEQYF
v_call: TRBV16
d_call: -
clone_size: -
j_call: TRBJ2-7

cdr3_nt: TGCGCCAGCAGCAAAGGCCCGCTGGGCACTGAAGCTTTCTTT
cdr3_aa: CASSKGPLGTEAFF
v_call: TRBV5-1
d_call: -
clone_size: -
j_call: TRBJ1-1

cdr3_nt: TGCAGCGTTGTGGAGGGCCGGGTCACAGATACGCAGTATTTT
cdr3_aa: CSVVEGRVTDTQYF
v_call: TRBV29-1
d_call: -
clone_size: -
j_call: TRBJ2-3